This section outlines one T cell receptor (beta chain) sequence together with its context. This entry comes from a study of control samples from healthy donors and cancer patients. Clones were sequenced by immunoSEQ multiplex PCR, and TCRdb holds only the in-frame ones, with some missing. Of about 95,000 clones listed, 88% are singletons. Germline loops: CDR1 SGHRS, CDR2 YFSETQ. This CDR3 has 16 amino acids. V lost 0 bases and J lost 2, with 14 bases in between. The receptor was isolated from an older woman in good health. The material sequenced was blood. The V and J genes are TRBV5-1 and TRBJ1-1; possibly TRBD1 for D (5 bases). In DNA form, the CDR3 reads TGCGCCAGCAGCTTGGGAGGGACGGGGGGAAACACTGAAGCTTTCTTT. Amino acids: CASSLGGTGGNTEAFF.